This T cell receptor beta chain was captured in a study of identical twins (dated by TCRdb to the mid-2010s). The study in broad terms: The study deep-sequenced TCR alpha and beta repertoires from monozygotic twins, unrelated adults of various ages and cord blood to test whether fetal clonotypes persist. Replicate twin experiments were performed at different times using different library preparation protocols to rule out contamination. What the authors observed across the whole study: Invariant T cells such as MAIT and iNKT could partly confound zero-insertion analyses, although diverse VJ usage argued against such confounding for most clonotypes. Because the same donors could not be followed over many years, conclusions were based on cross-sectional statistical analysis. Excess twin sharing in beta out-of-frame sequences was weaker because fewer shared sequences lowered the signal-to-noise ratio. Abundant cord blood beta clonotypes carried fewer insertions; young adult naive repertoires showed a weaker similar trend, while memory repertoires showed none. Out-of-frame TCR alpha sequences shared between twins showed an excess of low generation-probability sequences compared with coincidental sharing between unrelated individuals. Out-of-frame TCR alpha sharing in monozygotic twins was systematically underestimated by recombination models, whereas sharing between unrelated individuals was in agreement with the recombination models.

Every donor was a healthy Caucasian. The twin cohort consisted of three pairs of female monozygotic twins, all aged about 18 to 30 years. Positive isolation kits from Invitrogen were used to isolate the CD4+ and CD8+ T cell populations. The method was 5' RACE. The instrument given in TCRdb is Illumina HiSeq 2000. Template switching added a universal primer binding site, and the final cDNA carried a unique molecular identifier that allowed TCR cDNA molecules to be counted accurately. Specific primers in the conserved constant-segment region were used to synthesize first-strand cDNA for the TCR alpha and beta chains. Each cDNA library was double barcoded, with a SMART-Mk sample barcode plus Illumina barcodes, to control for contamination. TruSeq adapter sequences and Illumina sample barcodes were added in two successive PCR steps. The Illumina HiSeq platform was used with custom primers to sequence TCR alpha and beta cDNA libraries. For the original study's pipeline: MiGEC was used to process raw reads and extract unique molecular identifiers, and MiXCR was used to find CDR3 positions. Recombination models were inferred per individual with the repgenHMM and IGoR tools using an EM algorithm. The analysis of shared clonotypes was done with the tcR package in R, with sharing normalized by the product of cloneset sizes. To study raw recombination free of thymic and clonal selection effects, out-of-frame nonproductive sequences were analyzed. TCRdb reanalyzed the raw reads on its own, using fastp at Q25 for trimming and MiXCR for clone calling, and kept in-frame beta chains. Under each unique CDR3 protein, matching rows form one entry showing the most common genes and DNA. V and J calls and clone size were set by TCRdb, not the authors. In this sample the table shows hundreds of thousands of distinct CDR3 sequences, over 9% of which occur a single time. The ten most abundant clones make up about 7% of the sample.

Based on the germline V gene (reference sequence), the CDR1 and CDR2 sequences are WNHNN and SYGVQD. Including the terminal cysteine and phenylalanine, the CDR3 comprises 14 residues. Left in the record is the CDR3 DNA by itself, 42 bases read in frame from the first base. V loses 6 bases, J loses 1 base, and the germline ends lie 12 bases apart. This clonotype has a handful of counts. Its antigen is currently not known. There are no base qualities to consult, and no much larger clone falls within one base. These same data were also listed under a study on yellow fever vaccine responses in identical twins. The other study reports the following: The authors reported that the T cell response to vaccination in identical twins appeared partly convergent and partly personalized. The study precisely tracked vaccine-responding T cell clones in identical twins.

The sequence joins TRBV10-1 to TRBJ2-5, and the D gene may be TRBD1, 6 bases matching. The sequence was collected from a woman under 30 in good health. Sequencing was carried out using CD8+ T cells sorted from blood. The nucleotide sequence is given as TGCGCCAGCAGCACAGGGAGCTTCCAAGAGACCCAGTACTTC. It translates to CASSTGSFQETQYF.